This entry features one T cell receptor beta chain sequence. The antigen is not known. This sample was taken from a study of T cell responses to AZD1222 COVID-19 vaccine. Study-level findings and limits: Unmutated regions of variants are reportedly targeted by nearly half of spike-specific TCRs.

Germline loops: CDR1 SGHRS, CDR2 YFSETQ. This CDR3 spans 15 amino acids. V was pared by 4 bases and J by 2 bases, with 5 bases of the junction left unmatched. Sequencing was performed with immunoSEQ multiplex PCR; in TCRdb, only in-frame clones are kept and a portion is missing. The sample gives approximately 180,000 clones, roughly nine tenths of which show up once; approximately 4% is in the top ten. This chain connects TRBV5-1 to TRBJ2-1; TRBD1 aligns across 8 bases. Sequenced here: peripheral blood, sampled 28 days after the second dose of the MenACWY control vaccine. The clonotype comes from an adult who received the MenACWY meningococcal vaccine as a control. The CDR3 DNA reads TGCGCCAGCAGCCAGGGACAGGTGGCCTACAATGAGCAGTTCTTC. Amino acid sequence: CASSQGQVAYNEQFF. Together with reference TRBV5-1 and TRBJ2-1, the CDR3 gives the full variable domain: KAGVTQTPRYLIKTRGQQVTLSCSPISGHRSVSWYQQTPGQGLQFLFEYFSETQRNKGNFPGRFSGRQFSNSRSEMNVSTLELGDSALYLCASSQGQVAYNEQFFGPGTRLTVL.